These 14 T cell receptor beta chains came from one sample sequenced in a study of T cells in Graves' hyperthyroidism and ophthalmopathy. TCR beta CDR3 regions were amplified from RNA. Researchers ran a first-round RT-PCR on the TCR CDR3 using the HTBI primer set. A single record per CDR3 protein comes from TCRdb applying MiXCR to the multiplex PCR reads. The sample includes about 210,000 distinct CDR3 sequences, 15% to 20% seen only once; the top ten take around 52%. Sequenced material: blood. The receptors were gathered from a man in his fifties with Graves' hyperthyroidism.

This clonotype came up many times. The V gene is TRBV5-1, the J gene TRBJ2-7; D is unclear. The germline V gene has CDR1 SGHRS and CDR2 YFSETQ. This CDR3 has 14 residues. Between the trimmed V and J ends, which lost 4 bases and 2 bases, there was a span of 13 bases. The CDR3 spells CASSRLSGPYEQYF. The CDR3 nucleotides are TGCGCCAGCAGCCGGCTATCTGGTCCCTACGAGCAGTACTTC.

The table lists this clonotype with a few counts. The chain joins TRBV29-1 to TRBJ1-1, with 7 bases fitting TRBD1. V dropped 7 bases and J dropped 4; count of bases not matched to a gene: 9. The CDR3 consists of 13 residues. Germline CDR1 SQVTM, CDR2 ANQGSEA. CDR3 protein: CSAATGPGTEAFF. CDR3 sequence (DNA): TGCAGCGCCGCGACAGGGCCGGGCACTGAAGCTTTCTTT. Complete variable domain (other parts from reference TRBV29-1 and TRBJ1-1): SAVISQKPSRDICQRGTSLTIQCQVDSQVTMMFWYRQQPGQSLTLIATANQGSEATYESGFVIDKFPISRPNLTFSTLTVSNMSPEDSSIYLCSAATGPGTEAFFGQGTRLTVV.

This clonotype was observed a few times. The V gene is TRBV20-1, the J gene TRBJ2-7, with D perhaps TRBD2 (7 bases). Trimming pared 4 bases from V and 6 bases from J, leaving 22 bases between. The CDR3 is 15 residues long. Germline CDR1 DFQATT, CDR2 SNEGSKA (reference sequence). CDR3 nucleotides: TGCAGTGCTACATCATCGGGGGGCCCCGGGAGCGAGCAGTACTTC. As protein: CSATSSGGPGSEQYF.

This clonotype occurred many times. The chain uses TRBV2 and TRBJ1-1, with a tentative D call TRBD1 (6 bases). V gave up 7 bases and J gave up 1 base, with 13 bases separating them. Germline CDR1 SNHLY, CDR2 FYNNEI. CDR3 size: 14 residues. CDR3 region: CASTRAQGNTEAFF. The DNA of the CDR3 is TGTGCCAGCACCAGGGCACAGGGGAACACTGAAGCTTTCTTT.

This clonotype was recorded only once. The genes are TRBV4-3 and TRBJ2-7; 9 nucleotides line up with TRBD2. The CDR3 spans 18 residues. Looked up from germline, CDR1 is LGHNA and CDR2 is YSLEER. Losses at the gene ends were 0 bases for V and 3 bases for J; bases not matched to a gene: 12. As DNA, the CDR3 is TGCGCCAGCAGCCAAGATATTGCGGTCGCGGGAGGGTTCTACGAGCAGTACTTC. Amino acid sequence: CASSQDIAVAGGFYEQYF.

CDR3 sequence (DNA): TGTGCCACCAGTGATACACGGACAGGGAGCACAGATACGCAGTATTTT. Protein product: CATSDTRTGSTDTQYF. The V and J genes are TRBV24-1 and TRBJ2-3; TRBD1 matches 8 bases. This CDR3 region has 16 residues. V was clipped by 3 bases and J by 0 bases; unmatched bases: 4. CDR1 KGHDR and CDR2 SFDVKD come from the germline V gene.

This clonotype was recorded at least ten times. The chain combines TRBV2 with TRBJ2-7; 7 nucleotides align to TRBD1. V gave up 6 bases and J gave up 0 bases; unmatched junction bases: 5. This CDR3 has 14 amino acids. From germline, CDR1 is SNHLY and CDR2 FYNNEI. The DNA for the CDR3 is TGTGCCAGCAGCCAGAGGACAGGCTCCTACGAGCAGTACTTC. Translating gives CASSQRTGSYEQYF.

The chain joins TRBV24-1 to TRBJ2-1, with 10 bases aligning to TRBD2. The CDR3 length is 16 residues. Germline V gene sequence: CDR1 KGHDR, CDR2 SFDVKD. The junction had 2 bases not matched to a gene; V was cut back by 4 bases and J by 0 bases. In DNA, the CDR3 is TGTGCCACCAGTGACCCTAGCGGGAGCTCCTACAATGAGCAGTTCTTC. Translation gives CATSDPSGSSYNEQFF.

This clonotype was recorded only once. The gene calls are TRBV4-1 and TRBJ2-1; D tentatively reads TRBD1 or TRBD2 (5 bases each). Looked up from germline, CDR1 is MGHRA and CDR2 is YSYEKL. This CDR3 is 16 amino acids long. Trimming took off 4 bases at V and 9 bases at J, with 22 bases between the two ends. The CDR3: CASSPTQGRVEGEQFF. CDR3 nucleotides: TGCGCCAGCAGCCCGACTCAGGGCAGGGTAGAGGGTGAGCAGTTCTTC.

This chain's CDR3 is CAISESGRSGQYF. In nucleotides, the CDR3 is TGTGCCATCAGTGAGTCCGGGCGCTCGGGGCAGTACTTC. The J gene is TRBJ2-7, the V gene TRBV10-3, with D uncertain. The V and J ends lost 0 bases and 9 bases respectively, with 12 bases between them. Germline V CDR1 and CDR2: ENHRY, SYGVKD. CDR3 size: 13 residues.

The CDR3 DNA is TGTGCCAGCAGGGATCGACTAGCGGGAAACACTGAGCAGTTCTTC. It is translated as CASRDRLAGNTEQFF. The chain joins TRBV27 to TRBJ2-1; 11 nucleotides align to TRBD2. CDR1 is MNHEY, CDR2 SMNVEV, per germline (reference sequence). The CDR3 totals 15 residues. V dropped 6 bases and J dropped 9; count of bases not matched to a gene: 10.

The chain uses TRBV11-2 and TRBJ2-5; D is possibly TRBD2 (5 bases). V was pared by 4 bases and J by 0 bases, with 12 bases between. CDR3 length: 15 residues. The germline V gene has CDR1 SGHAT and CDR2 FQNNGV. The DNA of the CDR3 is TGTGCCAGCAGCTCCCCCCTGACTAACCAAGAGACCCAGTACTTC. This translates into CASSSPLTNQETQYF.

There are many counts of this clonotype. The CDR3 coding sequence is TGTGCCAGCAGCTTACGAAAAAAGGAGGCAGATACGCAGTATTTT. The encoded protein is CASSLRKKEADTQYF. This chain uses TRBV7-9 with TRBJ2-3; possibly TRBD2 for D (5 bases). The germline V gene encodes CDR1 SEHNR and CDR2 FQNEAQ (reference sequence). Trimming stripped 2 bases from V and 4 bases from J, with 13 bases between. The CDR3 totals 15 residues.

This clonotype occurred many times. V gene TRBV2 combines with J gene TRBJ1-1; D is unresolved. V lost 3 bases, J lost 1 base, and 3 bases lay in between. The CDR3 length is 12 residues. The germline CDR1 and CDR2 sequences are SNHLY and FYNNEI. In nucleotides, the CDR3 is TGTGCCAGCAGTGAGGAGAACACTGAAGCTTTCTTT. This gives the protein CASSEENTEAFF. Variable domain in full (rest from reference TRBV2 and TRBJ1-1): EPEVTQTPSHQVTQMGQEVILRCVPISNHLYFYWYRQILGQKVEFLVSFYNNEISEKSEIFDDQFSVERPDGSNFTLKIRSTKLEDSAMYFCASSEENTEAFFGQGTRLTVV.